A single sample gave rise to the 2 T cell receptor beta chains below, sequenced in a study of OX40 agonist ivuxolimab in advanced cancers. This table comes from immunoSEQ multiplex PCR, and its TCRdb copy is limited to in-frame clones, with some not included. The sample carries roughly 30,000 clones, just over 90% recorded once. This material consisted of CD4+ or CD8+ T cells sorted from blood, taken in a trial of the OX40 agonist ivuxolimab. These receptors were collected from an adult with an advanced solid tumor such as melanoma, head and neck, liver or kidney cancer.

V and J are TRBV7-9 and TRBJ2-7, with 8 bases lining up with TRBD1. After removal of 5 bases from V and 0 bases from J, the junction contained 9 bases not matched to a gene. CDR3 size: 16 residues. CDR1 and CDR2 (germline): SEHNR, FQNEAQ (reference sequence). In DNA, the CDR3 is TGTGCCAGCAGCGACCCGGGACAGGAGTACTCCTACGAGCAGTACTTC. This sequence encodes CASSDPGQEYSYEQYF.

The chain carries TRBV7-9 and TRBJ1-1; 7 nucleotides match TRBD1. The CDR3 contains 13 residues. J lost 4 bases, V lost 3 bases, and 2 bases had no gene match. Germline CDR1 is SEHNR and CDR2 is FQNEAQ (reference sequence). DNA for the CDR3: TGTGCCAGCAGCTTTACAGGGGCCACTGAAGCTTTCTTT. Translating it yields CASSFTGATEAFF.